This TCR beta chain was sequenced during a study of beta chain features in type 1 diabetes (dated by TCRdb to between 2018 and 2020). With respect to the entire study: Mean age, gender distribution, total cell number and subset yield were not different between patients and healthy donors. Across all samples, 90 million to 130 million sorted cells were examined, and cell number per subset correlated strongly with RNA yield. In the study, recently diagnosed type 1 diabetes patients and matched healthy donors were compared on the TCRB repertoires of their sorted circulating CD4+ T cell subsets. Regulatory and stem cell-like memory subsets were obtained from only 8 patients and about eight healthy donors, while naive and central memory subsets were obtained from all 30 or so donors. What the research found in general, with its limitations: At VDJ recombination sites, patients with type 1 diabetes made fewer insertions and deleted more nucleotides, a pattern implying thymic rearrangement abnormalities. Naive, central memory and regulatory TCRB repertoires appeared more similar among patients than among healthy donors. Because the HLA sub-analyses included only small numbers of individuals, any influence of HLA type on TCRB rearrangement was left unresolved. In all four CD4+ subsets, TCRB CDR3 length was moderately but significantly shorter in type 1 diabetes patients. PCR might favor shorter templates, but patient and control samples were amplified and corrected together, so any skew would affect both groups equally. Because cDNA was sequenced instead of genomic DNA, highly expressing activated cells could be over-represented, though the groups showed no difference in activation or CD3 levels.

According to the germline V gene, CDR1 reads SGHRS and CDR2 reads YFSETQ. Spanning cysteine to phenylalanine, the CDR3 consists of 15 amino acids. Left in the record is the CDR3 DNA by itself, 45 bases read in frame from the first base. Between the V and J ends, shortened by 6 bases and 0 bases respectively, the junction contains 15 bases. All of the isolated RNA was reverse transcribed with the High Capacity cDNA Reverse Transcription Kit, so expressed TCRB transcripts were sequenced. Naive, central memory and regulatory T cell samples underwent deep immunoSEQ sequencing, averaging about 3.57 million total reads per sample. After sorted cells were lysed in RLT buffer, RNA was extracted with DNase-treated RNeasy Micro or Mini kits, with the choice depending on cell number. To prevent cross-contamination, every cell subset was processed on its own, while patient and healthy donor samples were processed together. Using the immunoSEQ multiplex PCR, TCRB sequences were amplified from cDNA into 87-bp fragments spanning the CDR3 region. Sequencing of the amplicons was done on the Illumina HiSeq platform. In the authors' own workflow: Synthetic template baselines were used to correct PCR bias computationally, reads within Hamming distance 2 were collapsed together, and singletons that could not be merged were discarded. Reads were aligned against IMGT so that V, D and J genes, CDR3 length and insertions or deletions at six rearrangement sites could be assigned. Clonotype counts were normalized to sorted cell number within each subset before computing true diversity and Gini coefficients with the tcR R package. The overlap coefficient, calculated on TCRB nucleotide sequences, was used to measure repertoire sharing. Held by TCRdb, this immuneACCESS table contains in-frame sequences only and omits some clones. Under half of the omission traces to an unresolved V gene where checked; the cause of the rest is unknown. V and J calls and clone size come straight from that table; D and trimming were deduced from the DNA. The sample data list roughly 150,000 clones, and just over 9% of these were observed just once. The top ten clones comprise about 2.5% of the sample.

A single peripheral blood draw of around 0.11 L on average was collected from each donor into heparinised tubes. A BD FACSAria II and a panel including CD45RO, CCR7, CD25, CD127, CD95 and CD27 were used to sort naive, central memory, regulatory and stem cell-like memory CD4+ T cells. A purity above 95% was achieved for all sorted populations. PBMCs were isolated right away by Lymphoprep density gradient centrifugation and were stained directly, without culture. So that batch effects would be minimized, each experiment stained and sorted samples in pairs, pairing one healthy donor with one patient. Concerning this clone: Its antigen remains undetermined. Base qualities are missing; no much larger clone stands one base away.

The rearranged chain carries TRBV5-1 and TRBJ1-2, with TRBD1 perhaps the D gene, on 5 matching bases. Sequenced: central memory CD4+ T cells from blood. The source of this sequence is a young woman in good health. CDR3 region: CASTLPDMPNYGYTF. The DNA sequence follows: TGCGCCAGCACCTTACCGGACATGCCTAACTATGGCTACACCTTC.